The 5 T cell receptor beta chains below come from one sample, sequenced in a study of blood T cell repertoires in COVID-19. Method: immunoSEQ multiplex PCR; TCRdb's copy keeps in-frame clones and lacks some. In the table there are 100,000 to 150,000 clones, approximately 80% of which are singletons. Sequenced material: peripheral blood. The origin of the receptors is a middle-aged man with active or convalescent COVID-19.

The sample holds a few counts of this clone. The chain recombines TRBV6-5 with TRBJ1-1; 8 bases fit TRBD1. The germline V gene encodes CDR1 MNHEY and CDR2 SVGAGI. V lost 2 bases, J lost 6 bases, and 8 bases stayed unmatched. This CDR3 contains 15 residues. The CDR3: CASSYNGQGYAEAFF. DNA for the CDR3: TGTGCCAGCAGTTACAACGGACAGGGATATGCTGAAGCTTTCTTT.

Comments on this clone: The same CDR3 can be traced to other DNA sequences in this sample. The chain is built from TRBV27 and TRBJ1-5, with D possibly TRBD1 on 6 matching bases. The ends were cut back, 5 bases at V and 7 bases at J, with 9 bases in the middle. The germline V gene has CDR1 MNHEY and CDR2 SMNVEV (reference sequence). This CDR3 is 12 amino acids long. The CDR3 loop reads CASSSQGQPQHF. CDR3 nucleotides: TGTGCCAGCAGTAGCCAGGGGCAGCCCCAGCATTTT.

This clone was picked up a small number of times. J is TRBJ2-7 and V is TRBV3-1 (or the pseudogene TRBV3-2); TRBD2 aligns across 9 bases. Germline V gives CDR1 LGHDT, CDR2 YNNKEL (reference sequence). V lost 1 base to trimming and J lost 5 bases; unmatched junction nucleotides: 6. This CDR3 region has 15 residues. The CDR3 DNA sequence: TGTGCCAGCAGCCAAGTCGCGGGGGGGAACCACGAGCAGTACTTC. Translation gives CASSQVAGGNHEQYF.

The chain carries TRBV19 and TRBJ1-1; no definite D call. This CDR3 spans 14 amino acids. Germline lookup yields CDR1 LNHDA and CDR2 SQIVND (reference sequence). V shed 1 base and J shed 4 bases, with 10 bases lying between them. CDR3 loop: CASSIGGQVTEAFF. The DNA for the CDR3 is TGTGCCAGTAGTATAGGAGGGCAGGTCACTGAAGCTTTCTTT.

This clone was recorded a few times. V gene TRBV7-2 combines with J gene TRBJ2-1, with TRBD2 matching 8 bases. CDR1 and CDR2 (germline): SGHTA, FQGNSA. The CDR3 is 18 residues long. The V and J ends lost 2 bases and 6 bases, in that order; junction bases with no gene match: 15. CDR3 region: CASSLLRQLAAKTNEQFF. CDR3 coding DNA: TGTGCCAGCAGCTTATTGAGGCAACTAGCGGCAAAAACCAATGAGCAGTTCTTC.